What follows are 2 T cell receptor beta chains derived from one specimen sequenced in a study of blood T cell repertoires in COVID-19. Using immunoSEQ multiplex PCR, the repertoire was profiled, and TCRdb retains in-frame clones only, with some absent. Altogether under 150,000 clones are present, about 85% being singletons, with the ten largest covering around 4.1%. Sequenced input: peripheral blood. The source of these receptors is a human donor in a cohort sampled during active COVID-19.

V usage is TRBV4-1 and J usage is TRBJ2-3; 14 nucleotides match TRBD2. Germline V lookup: CDR1 MGHRA, CDR2 YSYEKL. The CDR3 is made up of 16 amino acids. After removal of 6 bases from V and 4 bases from J, the junction contained 6 bases not matched to a gene. CDR3 coding DNA: TGCGCCAGCAGTTTGACTAGCGGGGGGGCCCCAGATACGCAGTATTTT. This codes for CASSLTSGGAPDTQYF.

This clone was seen a few times. The chain joins TRBV10-3 to TRBJ1-1, with 11 bases that match TRBD1. Germline V gives CDR1 ENHRY, CDR2 SYGVKD. The CDR3 is 12 residues long. V trimming: 4 bases; J trimming: 8 bases; junction bases outside the gene matches: 0. The CDR3 spells CAISGDRGEAFF. CDR3 coding DNA: TGTGCCATCAGTGGGGACAGGGGGGAAGCTTTCTTT.